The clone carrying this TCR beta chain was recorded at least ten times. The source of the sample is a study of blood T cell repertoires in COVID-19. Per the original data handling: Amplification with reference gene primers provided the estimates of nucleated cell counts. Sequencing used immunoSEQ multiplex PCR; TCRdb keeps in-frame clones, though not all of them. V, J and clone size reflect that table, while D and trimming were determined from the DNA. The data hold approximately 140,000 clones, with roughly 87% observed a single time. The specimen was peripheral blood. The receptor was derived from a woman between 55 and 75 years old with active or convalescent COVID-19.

The CDR3 DNA reads TGTGCCTGGAAACTAGCGATTGGTGAGCAGTTCTTC. Translated: CAWKLAIGEQFF. V and J are TRBV30 and TRBJ2-1; 7 bases fit TRBD2. Germline V CDR1 and CDR2: GTSNPN, SVGIG (reference sequence). J gave up 9 bases and V 4 bases, and 6 bases lay outside the gene matches. The CDR3 has 12 amino acids.